This TCR beta chain was recovered during a study of blood T cell repertoires in COVID-19. For the study at large: From the United States, Italy and Spain came samples of acute and convalescent COVID-19. T cells, B-cell-depleted T cells, or PBMCs provided the cDNA or gDNA that served as material.

V lost 4 bases, J lost 9 bases, and 15 bases stayed unmatched. This CDR3 is built from 17 residues. Germline assignment: CDR1 KGHDR and CDR2 SFDVKD. Methods used by the authors: From reference gene primer amplification, estimates of nucleated cell counts were derived. TCRdb keeps only in-frame clones here, not all; method: immunoSEQ multiplex PCR. V and J calls and clone size are given by that table; D and trimming were obtained from the DNA. The table records some 80,000 clones, around 84% of them present only once. This clone was detected only once. Sample: peripheral blood. The receptor was isolated from a human donor in a cohort sampled during active COVID-19. The V gene is TRBV24-1, the J gene TRBJ2-2, with TRBD1 matching 8 bases. The CDR3 loop reads CATSDPGGQGANRELFF. CDR3 DNA: TGTGCCACCAGTGACCCTGGTGGGCAGGGGGCCAACAGGGAGCTGTTTTTT.